The T cell receptor beta chain described here comes from a study of response to subunit inactivated influenza vaccine. General study points: Few new T cells, the authors suggested, are recruited by each seasonal influenza vaccination.

This clonotype was picked up many times. Antigen unknown. TCRdb analysed the RT-PCR reads with MiXCR anew, one entry per CDR3 protein. The table includes more than 250,000 distinct CDR3 sequences, just over 20% detected once. The CDR3 totals 13 residues. Germline V gene lookup returns CDR1 SGHDT and CDR2 YYEEEE. Trimming shortened V by 2 bases and J by 7 bases, and 7 bases separated the two germline ends. The source material was PBMCs from blood, sampled about 19 months after vaccination. The chain employs TRBV5-6 and TRBJ1-6; no definite D call. This receptor was obtained from a man aged 45-69 years who received an inactivated influenza vaccine. The CDR3 reads CASSFNRNSPLHF. The CDR3 DNA is TGTGCCAGCAGCTTCAACAGAAATTCACCCCTCCACTTT.